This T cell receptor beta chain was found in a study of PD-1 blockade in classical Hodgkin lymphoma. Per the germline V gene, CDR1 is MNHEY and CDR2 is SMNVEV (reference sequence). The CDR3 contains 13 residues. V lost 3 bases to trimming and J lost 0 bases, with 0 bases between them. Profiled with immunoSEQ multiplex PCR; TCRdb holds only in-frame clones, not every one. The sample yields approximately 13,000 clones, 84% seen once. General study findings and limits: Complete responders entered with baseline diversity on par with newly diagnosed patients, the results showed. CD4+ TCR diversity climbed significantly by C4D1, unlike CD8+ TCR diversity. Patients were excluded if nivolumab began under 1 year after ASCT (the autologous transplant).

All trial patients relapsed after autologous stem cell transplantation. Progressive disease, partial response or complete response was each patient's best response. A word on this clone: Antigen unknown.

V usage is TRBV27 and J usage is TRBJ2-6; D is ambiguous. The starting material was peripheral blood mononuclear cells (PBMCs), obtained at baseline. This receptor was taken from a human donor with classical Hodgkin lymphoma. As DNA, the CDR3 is TGTGCCAGCAGTTTCTCTGGGGCCAACGTCCTGACTTTC. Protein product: CASSFSGANVLTF. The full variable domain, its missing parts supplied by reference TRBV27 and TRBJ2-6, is EAQVTQNPRYLITVTGKKLTVTCSQNMNHEYMSWYRQDPGLGLRQIYYSMNVEVTDKGDVPEGYKVSRKEKRNFPLILESPSPNQTSLYFCASSFSGANVLTFGAGSRLTVL.